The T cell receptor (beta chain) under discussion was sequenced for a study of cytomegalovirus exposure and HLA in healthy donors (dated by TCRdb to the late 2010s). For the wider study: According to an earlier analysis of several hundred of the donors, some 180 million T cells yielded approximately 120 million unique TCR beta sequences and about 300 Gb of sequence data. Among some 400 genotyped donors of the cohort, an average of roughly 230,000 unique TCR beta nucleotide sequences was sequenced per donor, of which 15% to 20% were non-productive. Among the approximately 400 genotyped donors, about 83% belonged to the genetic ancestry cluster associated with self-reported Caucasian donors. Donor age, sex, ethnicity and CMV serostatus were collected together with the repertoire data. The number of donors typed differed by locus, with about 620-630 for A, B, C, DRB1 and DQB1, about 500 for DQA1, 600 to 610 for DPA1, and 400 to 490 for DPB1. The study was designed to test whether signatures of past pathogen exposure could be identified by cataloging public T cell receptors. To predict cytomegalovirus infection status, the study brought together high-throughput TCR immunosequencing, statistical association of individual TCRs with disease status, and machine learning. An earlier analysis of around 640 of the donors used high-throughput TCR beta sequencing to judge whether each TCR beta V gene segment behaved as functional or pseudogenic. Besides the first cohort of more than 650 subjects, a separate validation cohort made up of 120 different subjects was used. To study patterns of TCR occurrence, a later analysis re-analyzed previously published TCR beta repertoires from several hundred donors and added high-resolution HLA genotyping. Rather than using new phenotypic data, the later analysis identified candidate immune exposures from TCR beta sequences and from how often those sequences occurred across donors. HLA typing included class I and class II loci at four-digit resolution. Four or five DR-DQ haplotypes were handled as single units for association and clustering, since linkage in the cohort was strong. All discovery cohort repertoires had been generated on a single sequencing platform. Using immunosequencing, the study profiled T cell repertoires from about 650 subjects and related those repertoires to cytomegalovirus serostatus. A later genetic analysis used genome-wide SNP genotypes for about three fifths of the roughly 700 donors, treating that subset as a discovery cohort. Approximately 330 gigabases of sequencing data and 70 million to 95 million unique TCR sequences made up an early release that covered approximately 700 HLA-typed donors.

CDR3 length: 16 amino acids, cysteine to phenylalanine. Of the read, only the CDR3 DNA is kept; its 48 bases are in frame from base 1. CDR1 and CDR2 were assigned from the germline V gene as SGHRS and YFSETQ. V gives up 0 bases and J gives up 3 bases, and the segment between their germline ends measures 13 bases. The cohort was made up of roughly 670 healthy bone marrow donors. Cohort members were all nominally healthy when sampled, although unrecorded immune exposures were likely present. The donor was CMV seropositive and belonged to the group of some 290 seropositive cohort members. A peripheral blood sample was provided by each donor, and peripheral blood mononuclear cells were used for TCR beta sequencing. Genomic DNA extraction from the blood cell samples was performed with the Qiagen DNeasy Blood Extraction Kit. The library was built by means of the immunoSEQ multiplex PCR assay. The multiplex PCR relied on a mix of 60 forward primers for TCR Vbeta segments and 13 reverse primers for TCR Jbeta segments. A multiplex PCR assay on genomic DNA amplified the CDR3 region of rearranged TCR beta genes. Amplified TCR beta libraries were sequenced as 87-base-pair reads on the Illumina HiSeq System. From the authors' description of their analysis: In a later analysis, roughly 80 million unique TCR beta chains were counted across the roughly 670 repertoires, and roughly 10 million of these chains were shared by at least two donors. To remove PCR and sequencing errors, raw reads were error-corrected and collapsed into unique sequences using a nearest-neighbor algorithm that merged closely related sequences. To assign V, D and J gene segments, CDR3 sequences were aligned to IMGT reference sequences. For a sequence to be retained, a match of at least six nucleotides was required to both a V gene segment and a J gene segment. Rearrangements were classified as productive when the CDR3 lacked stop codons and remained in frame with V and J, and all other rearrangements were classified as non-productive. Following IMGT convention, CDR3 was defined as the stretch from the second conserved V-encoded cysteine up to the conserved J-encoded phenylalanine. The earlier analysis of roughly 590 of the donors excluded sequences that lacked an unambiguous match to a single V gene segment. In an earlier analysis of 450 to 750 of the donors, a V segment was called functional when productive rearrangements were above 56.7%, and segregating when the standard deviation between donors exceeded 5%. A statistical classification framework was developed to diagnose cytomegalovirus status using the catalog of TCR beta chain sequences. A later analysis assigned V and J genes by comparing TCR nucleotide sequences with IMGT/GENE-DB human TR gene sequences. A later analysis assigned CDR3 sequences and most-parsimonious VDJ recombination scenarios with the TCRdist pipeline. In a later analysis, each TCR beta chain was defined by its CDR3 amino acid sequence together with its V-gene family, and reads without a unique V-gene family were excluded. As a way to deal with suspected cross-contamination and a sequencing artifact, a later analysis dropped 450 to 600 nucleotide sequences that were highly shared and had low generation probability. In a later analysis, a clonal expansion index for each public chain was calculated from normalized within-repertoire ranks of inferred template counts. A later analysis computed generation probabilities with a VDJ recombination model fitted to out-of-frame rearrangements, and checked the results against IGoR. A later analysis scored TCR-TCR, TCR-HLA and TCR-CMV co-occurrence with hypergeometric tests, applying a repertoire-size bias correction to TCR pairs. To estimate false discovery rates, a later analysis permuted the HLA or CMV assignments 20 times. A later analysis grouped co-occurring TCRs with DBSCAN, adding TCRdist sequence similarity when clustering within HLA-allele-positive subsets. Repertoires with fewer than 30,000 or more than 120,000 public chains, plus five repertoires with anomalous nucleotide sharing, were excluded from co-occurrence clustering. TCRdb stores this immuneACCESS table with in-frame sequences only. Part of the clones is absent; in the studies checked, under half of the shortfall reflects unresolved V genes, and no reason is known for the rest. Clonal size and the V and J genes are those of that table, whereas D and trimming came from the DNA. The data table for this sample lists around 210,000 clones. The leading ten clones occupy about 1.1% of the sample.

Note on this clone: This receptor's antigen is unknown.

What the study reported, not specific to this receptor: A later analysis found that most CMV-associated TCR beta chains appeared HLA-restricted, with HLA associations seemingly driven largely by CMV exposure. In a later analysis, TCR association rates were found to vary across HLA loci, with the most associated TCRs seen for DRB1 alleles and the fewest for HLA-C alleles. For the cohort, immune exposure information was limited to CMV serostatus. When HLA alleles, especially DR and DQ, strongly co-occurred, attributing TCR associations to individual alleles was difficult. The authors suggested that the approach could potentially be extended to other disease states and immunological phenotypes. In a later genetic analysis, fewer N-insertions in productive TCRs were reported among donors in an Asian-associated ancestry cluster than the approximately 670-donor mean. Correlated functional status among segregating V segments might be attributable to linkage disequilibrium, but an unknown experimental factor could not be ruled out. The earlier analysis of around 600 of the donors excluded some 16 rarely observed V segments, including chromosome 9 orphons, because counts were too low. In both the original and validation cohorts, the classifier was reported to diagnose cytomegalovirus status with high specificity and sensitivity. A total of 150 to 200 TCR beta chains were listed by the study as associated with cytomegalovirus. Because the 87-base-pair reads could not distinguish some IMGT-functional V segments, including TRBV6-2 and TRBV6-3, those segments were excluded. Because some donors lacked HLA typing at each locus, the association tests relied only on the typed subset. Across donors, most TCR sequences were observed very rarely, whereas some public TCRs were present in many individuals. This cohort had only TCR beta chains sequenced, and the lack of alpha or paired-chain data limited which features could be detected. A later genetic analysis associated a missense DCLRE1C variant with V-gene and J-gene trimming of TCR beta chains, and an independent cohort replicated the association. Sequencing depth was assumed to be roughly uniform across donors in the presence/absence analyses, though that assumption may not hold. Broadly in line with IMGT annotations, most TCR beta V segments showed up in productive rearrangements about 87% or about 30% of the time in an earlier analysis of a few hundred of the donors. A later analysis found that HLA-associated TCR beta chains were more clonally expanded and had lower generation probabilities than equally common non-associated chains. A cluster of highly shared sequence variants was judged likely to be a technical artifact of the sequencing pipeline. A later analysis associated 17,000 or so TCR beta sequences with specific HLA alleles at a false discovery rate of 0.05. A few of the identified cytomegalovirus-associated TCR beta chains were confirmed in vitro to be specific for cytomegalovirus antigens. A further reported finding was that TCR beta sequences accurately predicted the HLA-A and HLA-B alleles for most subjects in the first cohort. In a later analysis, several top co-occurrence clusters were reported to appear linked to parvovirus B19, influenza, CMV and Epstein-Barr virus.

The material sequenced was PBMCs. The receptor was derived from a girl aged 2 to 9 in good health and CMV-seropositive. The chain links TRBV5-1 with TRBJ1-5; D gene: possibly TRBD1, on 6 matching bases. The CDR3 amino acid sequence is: CASSLDGGPPNQPQHF. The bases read TGCGCCAGCAGCTTGGACGGGGGGCCTCCCAATCAGCCCCAGCATTTT.